This T cell receptor (beta chain) was captured in a study of T cell repertoires in cytomegalovirus infection. Study-level background: HLA-C-restricted CMV epitopes, recently identified, and well-studied HLA-B-restricted ones were used by the study.

This clonotype came up a few times. Its antigen is still unknown. V shed 6 bases, J shed 7 bases, and the junction held 19 bases outside the gene matches. CDR1 MNHEY and CDR2 SVGAGI come from the germline V gene. The CDR3 loop spans 17 amino acids. Findings and limits, study-wide: Cumulative frequency of public TCR beta families picked out carriers of CMV plus the relevant HLA. The ex vivo response was dominated by HLA-C-restricted CMV-specific TCR beta clonotypes.

TCRdb re-analysed the reads in MiXCR, keeping a single row per CDR3 protein. The table includes 200,000 to 250,000 distinct CDR3 sequences, 35% to 45% detected once. The sequence was obtained from a human donor in good health (CMV status not recorded). Some clones in this sample may be carry-over from other donors' samples. The rearrangement joins TRBV6-5 to TRBJ2-3, with 7 bases that match TRBD1. Material: CD8+ T cells from cultured PBMCs, obtained from culture after CMV antigen stimulation. The CDR3 is CASSPYDRVSLKNTQYF. The DNA for the CDR3 is TGTGCCAGCAGCCCCTACGACAGGGTCTCCCTGAAGAATACGCAGTATTTT.